This passage covers 24 T cell receptor beta chains from one sample sequenced in a study of T-cell memory formation after mild COVID-19. From the 5' RACE reads, TCRdb called clonotypes with MiXCR, one entry per CDR3 protein. The sample lists around 130,000 distinct CDR3 sequences; 13% to 15% were seen once. Source material: PBMCs or a T cell subset sorted from them (not recorded which). The receptors were sampled from an adult woman who had mild COVID-19 (a few samples of this study predate the infection). Cell type and time point are not known.

In this sample, this clonotype turned up a few times. The chain has TRBV7-9 and TRBJ2-7, with unresolved D. Trimming shortened V by 5 bases and J by 7 bases, and 12 bases separated the two germline ends. This CDR3 has 12 residues. CDR1 SEHNR and CDR2 FQNEAQ come from the germline V gene (reference sequence). This chain's CDR3 is CASSGPASEQYF. The CDR3 nucleotides read TGTGCCAGCAGCGGCCCCGCATCAGAGCAGTACTTC.

This clonotype was observed a few times. The chain is built from TRBV7-9 and TRBJ1-1, with a weak D call TRBD1 (6 bases). The CDR3 is 15 amino acids. The V and J ends lost 5 bases and 2 bases respectively, with 15 bases between them. Looked up from germline, CDR1 is SEHNR and CDR2 is FQNEAQ (reference sequence). The CDR3 DNA is TGTGCCAGCAGCCTGTACCCACAGGGAAACACTGAAGCTTTCTTT. Translation: CASSLYPQGNTEAFF.

CDR3 residues: CASSKDHWNHEQFF. The CDR3 coding sequence is TGTGCCAGCAGTAAAGACCATTGGAACCATGAGCAGTTCTTC. The rearrangement uses TRBV13 and TRBJ2-1; no clear D. The CDR3 is made up of 14 amino acids. Germline lookup yields CDR1 PRHDT and CDR2 FYEKMQ (reference sequence). The ends were cut back, 6 bases at V and 8 bases at J, with 17 bases in the middle.

This clonotype was seen more than once but under ten times. The chain combines TRBV2 with TRBJ2-1, with 10 bases identical to TRBD2. Germline V gene lookup returns CDR1 SNHLY and CDR2 FYNNEI. The CDR3 totals 12 residues. J was trimmed by 8 bases and V by 10 bases; bases with no gene match: 5. The CDR3 region is CATLAGVDEQFF. CDR3 sequence (DNA): TGTGCCACCCTAGCGGGAGTGGATGAGCAGTTCTTC.

The chain recombines TRBV12-3 or TRBV12-4 with TRBJ1-1; 9 bases line up with TRBD1. The J segment lost 1 base and the V segment lost 5 bases, leaving 17 bases of the junction unmatched. CDR3 length: 19 residues. The chain's CDR3 is CASSPRPFDRGIGNTEAFF. CDR3 nucleotide sequence: TGTGCCAGCAGTCCCCGCCCATTTGACAGGGGGATAGGGAACACTGAAGCTTTCTTT.

This clonotype came up a few times. This sequence joins TRBV20-1 and TRBJ1-1; D is uncertain. Trimming stripped 5 bases from V and 4 bases from J, with 17 bases between. The CDR3 consists of 14 residues. CDR1 and CDR2 from the germline V gene are DFQATT and SNEGSKA (reference sequence). The CDR3 DNA sequence: TGCAGTGCTTTTGGAAGGGTCCCTTTCACTGAAGCTTTCTTT. This sequence encodes CSAFGRVPFTEAFF.

This rearrangement joins TRBV29-1 to TRBJ2-1; D is undetermined. Between the trimmed V and J ends, which lost 2 bases and 0 bases, there was a span of 8 bases. This CDR3 spans 14 amino acids. CDR1 and CDR2 (germline): SQVTM, ANQGSEA. The CDR3 region has the DNA TGCAGCGTTGAAACATTCAGCTCCTACAATGAGCAGTTCTTC. This gives the protein CSVETFSSYNEQFF.

The chain joins TRBV7-9 to TRBJ1-1, with D unclear. Germline values: CDR1 SEHNR, CDR2 FQNEAQ (reference sequence). The germline V and J ends were trimmed by 1 base and 7 bases, with 7 bases remaining between them. CDR3 size: 12 residues. CDR3 nucleotide sequence: TGTGCCAGCAGCTTAGGAGCGGTTGAAGCTTTCTTT. It is translated as CASSLGAVEAFF.

This chain joins TRBV5-1 and TRBJ2-7, with 10 bases fitting TRBD1. The CDR3 extends over 14 amino acids. Germline values: CDR1 SGHRS, CDR2 YFSETQ. Germline trimming cut 0 bases from V and 5 bases from J; bases unmatched to any gene: 2. The CDR3 DNA is TGCGCCAGCAGCTTGGGACAGGGGGCCAACGAGCAGTACTTC. It translates to CASSLGQGANEQYF.

This clonotype showed up many times. V usage is TRBV30 and J usage is TRBJ2-7; D is possibly TRBD1 or TRBD2 (5 bases each). Germline values: CDR1 GTSNPN, CDR2 SVGIG (reference sequence). V lost 8 bases, J lost 0 bases, and 14 bases lay in between. There are 13 residues in the CDR3. The CDR3 region is CALGDSFSYEQYF. CDR3 DNA sequence: TGTGCCCTGGGAGACAGCTTCTCCTACGAGCAGTACTTC. The entire variable domain, with the rest obtained from reference TRBV30 and TRBJ2-7, is as follows: SQTIHQWPATLVQPVGSPLSLECTVEGTSNPNLYWYRQAAGRGLQLLFYSVGIGQISSEVPQNLSASRPQDRQFILSSKKLLLSDSGFYLCALGDSFSYEQYFGPGTRLTVT.

The chain uses TRBV5-6 and TRBJ1-1; perhaps TRBD1 as D (5 bases). CDR1 is SGHDT and CDR2 is YYEEEE in the germline V gene. This CDR3 contains 14 residues. Trimming left V 3 bases short and J 3 bases short, with 12 bases between. The CDR3 spells CASSWGDWDTEAFF. The CDR3 nucleotides are TGTGCCAGCAGCTGGGGGGATTGGGACACTGAAGCTTTCTTT.

This clonotype came up many times. The genes are TRBV7-8 and TRBJ1-2, with D possibly being TRBD1 (5 bases). The CDR3 has 16 amino acids. The V gene's germline CDR1 is SGHVS and CDR2 FQNEAQ. With 5 bases removed from V and 2 bases from J, the gap between germline ends came to 18 bases. CDR3 bases: TGTGCCAGCAGCCCCCACCCGACAGAGACGAACTATGGCTACACCTTC. Its protein product is CASSPHPTETNYGYTF. The full variable domain, its missing parts supplied by reference TRBV7-8 and TRBJ1-2, is GAGVSQSPRYKVAKRGQDVALRCDPISGHVSLFWYQQALGQGPEFLTYFQNEAQLDKSGLPSDRFFAERPEGSVSTLKIQRTQQEDSAVYLCASSPHPTETNYGYTFGSGTRLTVV.

The V gene is TRBV29-1, the J gene TRBJ1-2, with TRBD1 identical over 8 bases. Germline-derived CDR1 and CDR2 are SQVTM and ANQGSEA. This CDR3 comprises 14 residues. V lost 3 bases and J lost 5; bases outside the gene matches: 8. The CDR3 loop reads CSVDVAGQAYGYTF. In DNA, the CDR3 is TGCAGCGTTGACGTGGCGGGACAGGCATATGGCTACACCTTC.

The V gene is TRBV2, the J gene TRBJ2-3, with D maybe TRBD2 (5 bases). CDR3 size: 16 residues. Germline V lookup: CDR1 SNHLY, CDR2 FYNNEI. V dropped 5 bases and J dropped 1 base, with 16 bases sitting between them. CDR3 protein: CASSTPGNGGTDTQYF. DNA of the CDR3: TGTGCCAGCAGTACCCCCGGGAATGGAGGCACAGATACGCAGTATTTT.

The rearrangement joins TRBV7-3 to TRBJ1-1; 9 bases are a match to TRBD1. J gave up 4 bases and V 5 bases, and 8 bases lay outside the gene matches. The CDR3 spans 15 residues. Germline CDR1 and CDR2: SGHTA and FQGTGA. The CDR3 DNA is TGTGCCAGCAGCCCAGGGACAGGGTTGAGCACTGAAGCTTTCTTT. This translates into CASSPGTGLSTEAFF.

J is TRBJ2-1 and V is TRBV6-5, with 12 positions matching TRBD2. The CDR3 is 19 residues long. The germline V gene encodes CDR1 MNHEY and CDR2 SVGAGI. Losses at the gene ends were 0 bases for V and 2 bases for J; bases not matched to a gene: 8. CDR3 protein: CASSYSIVRTSGTYNEQFF. The DNA of the CDR3 is TGTGCCAGCAGTTACTCGATCGTTCGGACTAGCGGGACCTACAATGAGCAGTTCTTC.

V usage is TRBV19 and J usage is TRBJ2-1; D remains unclear. Per germline, CDR1 LNHDA and CDR2 SQIVND (reference sequence). There are 13 residues in the CDR3. Deletions cut 3 bases from V and 4 bases from J, with 7 bases between. CDR3 nucleotide sequence: TGTGCCAGTAGTATTACAGATTACAATGAGCAGTTCTTC. Translated: CASSITDYNEQFF.

This clonotype was counted a few times. V gene TRBV5-1 combines with J gene TRBJ2-5, with TRBD2 matching 9 bases. V lost 0 bases to trimming and J lost 2 bases; unmatched junction nucleotides: 5. The CDR3 covers 16 residues. Germline CDR1 SGHRS, CDR2 YFSETQ. In DNA form, the CDR3 reads TGCGCCAGCAGCTTGGCCGTCGCGGGAGGGCAAGAGACCCAGTACTTC. It yields the protein CASSLAVAGGQETQYF.

This rearrangement joins TRBV6-5 to TRBJ2-7, with 9 nucleotides matching TRBD2. Unmatched junction bases numbered 7, after V lost 5 bases and J lost 2 bases. Germline assignment: CDR1 MNHEY and CDR2 SVGAGI. The length of the CDR3 is 15 residues. The DNA of the CDR3 is TGTGCCAGCAGTCCCAGCGGGGGGCCCCCCTACGAGCAGTACTTC. Translation: CASSPSGGPPYEQYF.

J is TRBJ2-2 and V is TRBV15; 7 nucleotides match TRBD2. V lost 0 bases and J lost 0; bases outside the gene matches: 4. CDR3 length equals 17 residues. Germline CDR1 reads LNHNV; CDR2 reads YYDKDF (reference sequence). CDR3 sequence (DNA): TGTGCCACCAGCAGAGAGCGGGGGACCGCGAACACCGGGGAGCTGTTTTTT. This sequence encodes CATSRERGTANTGELFF.

The chain joins TRBV5-1 to TRBJ2-5, with TRBD2 matching over 8 bases. Germline CDR1 reads SGHRS; CDR2 reads YFSETQ. V lost 0 bases and J lost 1; bases outside the gene matches: 5. CDR3 size: 16 residues. The CDR3 DNA is TGCGCCAGCAGCTTGGAGATAGCGGGGCTCCAAGAGACCCAGTACTTC. Encoded protein: CASSLEIAGLQETQYF.

The chain employs TRBV4-1 and TRBJ1-1, with D possibly TRBD1 on 5 matching bases. The CDR3 is made up of 16 amino acids. CDR1 is MGHRA, CDR2 YSYEKL, per germline. Trimming took 1 base from V and 5 from J, leaving 17 bases between them. For the CDR3, the DNA is TGCGCCAGCAGCCAAGCTCAGGGTGGCGAAGCGACTGAAGCTTTCTTT. Amino acid sequence: CASSQAQGGEATEAFF.

This chain's CDR3 is CSARDPGQPRPEKLFF. The CDR3 DNA reads as TGCAGTGCTAGAGATCCGGGACAGCCTCGACCGGAAAAACTGTTTTTT. The chain uses TRBV20-1 and TRBJ1-4; 7 positions agree with TRBD1. This CDR3 is built from 16 residues. CDR1 is DFQATT, CDR2 SNEGSKA, per germline (reference sequence). Losses at the gene ends were 0 bases for V and 8 bases for J; bases not matched to a gene: 12.

This clonotype showed up just a few times. The V gene is TRBV6-5, the J gene TRBJ1-1, with a possible D match to TRBD1 (6 bases). In germline, CDR1 is MNHEY, CDR2 SVGAGI. The ends were cut back, 2 bases at V and 0 bases at J, with 10 bases in the middle. The CDR3 is made up of 15 amino acids. The CDR3 nucleotides read TGTGCCAGCAGTTACGGGGGGCGAATGAACACTGAAGCTTTCTTT. Protein: CASSYGGRMNTEAFF.